The 30 T cell receptor beta chains in this list originate from one sample, sequenced in a study of blood T cell repertoires in COVID-19. Libraries were prepared by immunoSEQ multiplex PCR; TCRdb keeps only in-frame clonotypes and omits some of them. Of tens of thousands of clones listed, 91% are singletons. The sequenced sample was peripheral blood. These receptors originate from a human donor in a cohort sampled during active COVID-19.

The rearrangement joins TRBV27 to TRBJ1-2; perhaps TRBD1 as D (6 bases). CDR1 is MNHEY and CDR2 is SMNVEV in the germline V gene (reference sequence). V shed 7 bases and J shed 2 bases, with 14 bases lying between them. The CDR3 totals 14 residues. CDR3 residues: CASTSLGQNYGYTF. CDR3 sequence (DNA): TGTGCCAGCACCTCCCTAGGACAGAACTATGGCTACACCTTC.

V usage is TRBV9 and J usage is TRBJ2-3, with 10 bases lining up with TRBD2. With V trimmed by 0 bases and J by 3 bases, 4 bases remained unmatched. Germline V CDR1 and CDR2: SGDLS, YYNGEE. The CDR3 runs to 16 residues. The CDR3 loop is CASSVATTSGTDTQYF. CDR3 in DNA: TGTGCCAGCAGCGTAGCTACGACTAGCGGGACAGATACGCAGTATTTT.

The rearrangement links TRBV2 to TRBJ1-1; D possibly corresponds to TRBD1 (6 bases). This CDR3 is built from 12 residues. The V end lost 6 bases, the J end lost 6 bases, and 11 bases lay between the germline ends. CDR1 and CDR2 from the germline V gene are SNHLY and FYNNEI. The DNA for the CDR3 is TGTGCCAGCAGGGACAGTTTGGCTGAAGCTTTCTTT. Amino acid sequence: CASRDSLAEAFF.

The V gene is TRBV30, the J gene TRBJ2-7; tentatively, D is TRBD1 (5 bases). CDR3 length: 13 residues. Deletions cut 2 bases from V and 2 bases from J, with 10 bases between. Germline V CDR1 and CDR2: GTSNPN, SVGIG (reference sequence). CDR3 sequence: CAWSLRGPYEQYF. The CDR3 bases are TGTGCCTGGAGTCTAAGGGGCCCCTACGAGCAGTACTTC.

The chain is built from TRBV29-1 and TRBJ2-5; 15 bases agree with TRBD2. The germline CDR1 and CDR2 sequences are SQVTM and ANQGSEA. Unmatched junction bases numbered 14, after V lost 4 bases and J lost 5 bases. The CDR3 has 18 amino acids. CDR3 bases: TGCAGCGTTGCGGGGATGAGGACTAGCGGGAGGGCCGCGGAGACCCAGTACTTC. Its protein is CSVAGMRTSGRAAETQYF.

This clone was recorded a few times. The V and J genes are TRBV5-1 and TRBJ2-1, with 12 bases fitting TRBD2. Germline assignment: CDR1 SGHRS and CDR2 YFSETQ. CDR3 length equals 15 residues. Trimming took 4 bases from V and 8 from J; bases not matched to a gene: 7. The CDR3 loop is CASSIGLAGFDEQFF. In nucleotides, the CDR3 is TGCGCCAGCAGCATAGGACTAGCGGGGTTCGATGAGCAGTTCTTC.

The chain is built from TRBV19 and TRBJ2-1, with 8 bases fitting TRBD1. The CDR3 sequence is 15 residues long. V gave up 8 bases and J gave up 0 bases; unmatched junction bases: 6. Germline V gives CDR1 LNHDA, CDR2 SQIVND (reference sequence). CDR3 sequence (DNA): TGTGCCAGTGGACAGGGTCGGAGCTCCTACAATGAGCAGTTCTTC. Translation gives CASGQGRSSYNEQFF.

V usage is TRBV5-1 and J usage is TRBJ2-7, with TRBD2 matching 8 bases. J was trimmed by 3 bases and V by 0 bases; bases with no gene match: 11. This CDR3 is 17 amino acids long. Germline CDR1 SGHRS, CDR2 YFSETQ. The DNA for the CDR3 is TGCGCCAGCAGCTTGGCCGGGGCGGGGGGCACTTTCTACGAGCAGTACTTC. Its translation: CASSLAGAGGTFYEQYF.

The rearrangement uses TRBV6-4 and TRBJ1-5; a possible D gene is TRBD1 (5 bases). This CDR3 is 18 amino acids long. The V gene's germline CDR1 is MRHNA and CDR2 SNTAGT. V was cut by 4 bases and J by 3 bases, with 22 bases left in between. The CDR3 sequence is CASSVRQGSMSPNQPQHF. The CDR3 DNA sequence: TGTGCCAGCAGTGTTCGGCAGGGATCGATGTCGCCCAATCAGCCCCAGCATTTT.

The chain links TRBV7-2 to TRBJ2-1; 8 bases align to TRBD2. V shed 3 bases and J 2 bases; nucleotides not matched to a gene: 3. The CDR3 is 15 amino acids. Germline V gene sequence: CDR1 SGHTA, CDR2 FQGNSA. In DNA, the CDR3 is TGTGCCAGCAGCTTCACTAGCGGAGCCTACAATGAGCAGTTCTTC. Translating gives CASSFTSGAYNEQFF.

V gene TRBV2 combines with J gene TRBJ2-5, with D possibly matching TRBD1 (6 bases). Germline lookup yields CDR1 SNHLY and CDR2 FYNNEI. The length of the CDR3 is 16 residues. V was pared by 5 bases and J by 0 bases, with 16 bases between. The CDR3 DNA reads TGTGCCAGCAGTCGACTCCGGGACACTTACCAAGAGACCCAGTACTTC. This sequence encodes CASSRLRDTYQETQYF.

This sequence joins TRBV24-1 and TRBJ2-3; a weak D match, TRBD1 (6 bases). This CDR3 contains 16 residues. V dropped 1 base and J dropped 1 base, with 11 bases sitting between them. Germline V gene lookup returns CDR1 KGHDR and CDR2 SFDVKD. The CDR3, as DNA: TGTGCCACCAGTGATTTAGGGGGAACCGGCACAGATACGCAGTATTTT. Its protein is CATSDLGGTGTDTQYF.

This chain links TRBV4-1 with TRBJ1-4; TRBD1 aligns across 9 bases. Germline assignment: CDR1 MGHRA and CDR2 YSYEKL. The CDR3 length is 15 residues. Trimming at V came to 3 bases and at J to 8 bases, leaving 7 bases not matched to a gene. CDR3 nucleotide sequence: TGCGCCAGCAGCCAGGCCGGGACAGGGCGCGAAAAACTGTTTTTT. Its translation is CASSQAGTGREKLFF.

This chain uses TRBV5-1 with TRBJ1-6; a possible D gene is TRBD1 (6 bases). The ends were cut back, 0 bases at V and 4 bases at J, with 8 bases in the middle. CDR1 and CDR2 from the germline V gene are SGHRS and YFSETQ. The CDR3 consists of 15 residues. The CDR3 DNA reads as TGCGCCAGCAGCTTGGGACAGGCATATAATTCACCCCTCCACTTT. The encoded protein is CASSLGQAYNSPLHF.

The V gene is TRBV7-2, the J gene TRBJ2-7; 9 bases are a match to TRBD2. V lost 4 bases, J lost 7 bases, and 11 bases stayed unmatched. Germline V gene lookup returns CDR1 SGHTA and CDR2 FQGNSA. The CDR3 is 15 amino acids. CDR3 sequence (DNA): TGTGCCAGCAGCTCGCGGGGGGGCCTGTTAGAGGAGCAGTACTTC. Protein: CASSSRGGLLEEQYF.

V usage is TRBV28 and J usage is TRBJ2-1; 8 bases fit TRBD2. This CDR3 comprises 18 residues. J was trimmed by 0 bases and V by 1 base; bases with no gene match: 8. Germline V CDR1 and CDR2: MDHEN, SYDVKM. The CDR3 spells CASSLSGGRTSSYNEQFF. CDR3 in DNA: TGTGCCAGCAGTTTATCAGGCGGGAGGACCAGCTCCTACAATGAGCAGTTCTTC.

The V call is TRBV30, the J call TRBJ1-6; D remains unclear. The CDR3 is 13 residues long. The germline V and J ends were trimmed by 4 bases and 7 bases, with 11 bases remaining between them. In germline, CDR1 is GTSNPN, CDR2 SVGIG (reference sequence). CDR3 sequence: CAWNQSPNSPLHF. The CDR3 nucleotides are TGTGCCTGGAACCAGTCCCCGAATTCACCCCTCCACTTT.

The V call is TRBV5-5, the J call TRBJ1-1; D is unclear. This CDR3 comprises 12 residues. Germline V gene lookup returns CDR1 SGHKS and CDR2 YYEKEE (reference sequence). With 6 bases removed from V and 6 bases from J, the gap between germline ends came to 12 bases. The chain's CDR3 is CASTIREAEAFF. The CDR3 nucleotides read TGTGCCAGCACCATCCGGGAGGCTGAAGCTTTCTTT.

The chain is built from TRBV2 and TRBJ2-1; D might be TRBD2 (5 bases). The CDR3 is made up of 14 amino acids. The V gene lost 8 bases and the J gene lost 2 bases, with 13 bases spanning the gap. CDR1 SNHLY and CDR2 FYNNEI come from the germline V gene. This chain's CDR3 is CASQREDTYNEQFF. The CDR3 coding sequence is TGTGCCAGCCAACGGGAAGACACCTACAATGAGCAGTTCTTC.

This clone has more than one count but fewer than ten. V gene TRBV14 combines with J gene TRBJ1-2; the match to TRBD1 covers 9 bases. Germline CDR1 SGHDN, CDR2 FVKESK. The junction had 3 bases not matched to a gene; V was cut back by 2 bases and J by 2 bases. This CDR3 contains 15 residues. The CDR3: CASSQPGTGNYGYTF. Here the CDR3 DNA reads TGTGCCAGCAGCCAACCAGGGACAGGGAACTATGGCTACACCTTC.

The chain combines TRBV5-4 with TRBJ2-3; 9 positions agree with TRBD2. V lost 7 bases, J lost 1 base, and 4 bases stayed unmatched. Germline lookup yields CDR1 SGHNT and CDR2 YYREEE (reference sequence). This CDR3 contains 14 residues. The chain's CDR3 is CASGQREGTDTQYF. The CDR3, as DNA: TGTGCCAGCGGACAGCGGGAGGGCACAGATACGCAGTATTTT.

This sequence joins TRBV7-3 and TRBJ1-6; 7 positions agree with TRBD1. V lost 1 base to trimming and J lost 9 bases; unmatched junction nucleotides: 3. CDR1 and CDR2 from the germline V gene are SGHTA and FQGTGA. The CDR3 is 14 residues long. This CDR3 is CASSLKPGGSPLHF. The CDR3 region has the DNA TGTGCCAGCAGCTTAAAGCCAGGGGGTTCACCCCTCCACTTT.

The chain carries TRBV6-5 and TRBJ2-3, with D unresolved. Germline V gene data show CDR1 as MNHEY and CDR2 as SVGAGI. There are 15 residues in the CDR3. V was pared by 2 bases and J by 0 bases, with 9 bases between. The CDR3 DNA reads as TGTGCCAGCAGTTACGCGCGACAAAGCACAGATACGCAGTATTTT. Translated, it gives CASSYARQSTDTQYF.

In its sample, this clone was seen a few times. The genes are TRBV6-4 and TRBJ1-4; D gene uncertain. CDR3 length: 14 amino acids. Between the trimmed V and J ends, which lost 6 bases and 5 bases, there was a span of 13 bases. CDR1 is MRHNA, CDR2 SNTAGT, per germline. The CDR3 reads CASRLVWPNEKLFF. Here the CDR3 DNA reads TGTGCCAGCAGGCTTGTTTGGCCGAATGAAAAACTGTTTTTT.

This clone was counted only a few times. This rearrangement joins TRBV19 to TRBJ1-6; 7 bases are shared with TRBD1. Germline trimming cut 4 bases from V and 6 bases from J; bases unmatched to any gene: 3. Germline V gene lookup returns CDR1 LNHDA and CDR2 SQIVND (reference sequence). The CDR3 has 14 amino acids. CDR3 in amino acids: CASSTAGGNSPLHF. Here the CDR3 DNA reads TGTGCCAGTAGTACGGCAGGGGGTAATTCACCCCTCCACTTT.

The J gene is TRBJ2-3, the V gene TRBV12-3 or TRBV12-4; 7 bases are a match to TRBD2. The length of the CDR3 is 13 residues. Germline trimming cut 8 bases from V and 6 bases from J; bases unmatched to any gene: 8. CDR3 residues: CASGDYRGDTQYF. In DNA, the CDR3 is TGTGCCAGCGGGGACTACCGCGGGGATACGCAGTATTTT.

The rearrangement joins TRBV15 to TRBJ1-2, with 11 nucleotides matching TRBD1. CDR3 length: 12 residues. The V and J ends lost 8 bases and 8 bases, in that order; junction bases with no gene match: 4. Per the germline V gene, CDR1 is LNHNV and CDR2 is YYDKDF (reference sequence). This CDR3 is CATEGQGDGYTF. CDR3 coding DNA: TGTGCCACCGAGGGACAGGGGGACGGCTACACCTTC.

CDR3 nucleotide sequence: TGTGCCAGCAGCTTGGGGGCGCAATCCGCAGATACGCAGTATTTT. It encodes CASSLGAQSADTQYF. V usage is TRBV7-6 and J usage is TRBJ2-3; D may be TRBD1 (6 bases). Germline loops: CDR1 SGHVS, CDR2 FNYEAQ. Trimming shortened V by 3 bases and J by 4 bases, and 14 bases separated the two germline ends. This CDR3 has 15 amino acids.

The chain carries TRBV2 and TRBJ1-5, with 7 bases matching TRBD1. Losses at the gene ends were 8 bases for V and 5 bases for J; bases not matched to a gene: 6. This CDR3 has 13 amino acids. Germline V CDR1 and CDR2: SNHLY, FYNNEI. The CDR3 DNA reads TGTGCCAGCCGTCCAGGGGGACATCAGCCCCAGCATTTT. It specifies CASRPGGHQPQHF.

The J gene is TRBJ2-7, the V gene TRBV7-9; D might be TRBD2 (5 bases). The CDR3 runs to 16 residues. V was shortened by 5 bases and J by 1 base, with 18 bases between the two germline ends. Germline V gene data show CDR1 as SEHNR and CDR2 as FQNEAQ (reference sequence). The CDR3, as DNA: TGTGCCAGCAGCGGCCCAAAAGCGGTGGATTCCTACGAGCAGTACTTC. This translates into CASSGPKAVDSYEQYF.